The T cell receptor beta chain described here comes from a study of somatic mutations in cytotoxic T cells in rheumatoid arthritis. Study at large: Before any treatment began, 30 to 35 ml EDTA peripheral blood was collected from patients right after diagnosis. Study observations and caveats: Slight TRBV07 underrepresentation in rheumatoid arthritis patients went unadjusted for multiple comparisons.

TCRdb's table, derived via immunoSEQ multiplex PCR, lists solely in-frame clones and lacks some. This table has roughly 20,000 clones, less than 90% appearing once. The junction had 2 bases not matched to a gene; V was cut back by 8 bases and J by 13 bases. Germline V CDR1 and CDR2: SNHLY, FYNNEI. The CDR3 contains 11 residues. In the case of this clone: Its target is not known.

Sequenced input: CD8+ T cells sorted from blood. The J gene is TRBJ2-2, the V gene TRBV2, with TRBD2 identical over 12 bases. This sequence was found in an adult with rheumatoid arthritis. CDR3 nucleotides: TGTGCCAGCCTAGCGGGGGGGCTGCTGTTTTTT. Translating gives CASLAGGLLFF.